The 8 T cell receptor beta chains listed next were all sequenced from one sample in a study of T cells in Graves' hyperthyroidism and ophthalmopathy. Amplified regions were TCR beta CDR3 sequences from RNA transcripts. In the first-round RT-PCR of the TCR CDR3, the HTBI primer set was used. A single record per CDR3 protein comes from TCRdb applying MiXCR to the multiplex PCR reads. The sample includes 160,000 or so distinct CDR3 sequences, about 9% of them seen just once. The sequenced material came from blood. The source is a woman aged 18-29 years with Graves' hyperthyroidism that later progressed to Graves' ophthalmopathy.

This clonotype was counted ten times or more. The chain is built from TRBV12-3 or TRBV12-4 and TRBJ2-7; the match to TRBD2 covers 10 bases. The CDR3 runs 16 residues. Trimming at V came to 6 bases and at J to 5 bases, leaving 13 bases not matched to a gene. The CDR3 coding sequence is TGTGCCAGCAGCAGGCGGCTAGCGGGAGTTGGTGACGAGCAGTACTTC. It specifies CASSRRLAGVGDEQYF.

The genes are TRBV28 and TRBJ2-5; tentative D call: TRBD2 (7 bases). With 2 bases removed from V and 6 bases from J, the gap between germline ends came to 19 bases. The CDR3 runs to 16 residues. The germline CDR1 and CDR2 sequences are MDHEN and SYDVKM. CDR3 in amino acids: CASSLQASGEGKTQYF. The CDR3 DNA sequence: TGTGCCAGCAGTTTACAAGCCTCAGGGGAGGGGAAGACCCAGTACTTC.

The rearrangement joins TRBV30 to TRBJ2-6; weak D call: TRBD1 (6 bases). Per the germline V gene, CDR1 is GTSNPN and CDR2 is SVGIG (reference sequence). With 3 bases removed from V and 2 bases from J, the gap between germline ends came to 35 bases. The CDR3 extends over 23 amino acids. The CDR3, as DNA: TGTGCCTGGAGACTACCATTCCTTCACAGGGAGCTAAGGGGCCAGACTGGGGCCAACGTCCTGACTTTC. Protein product: CAWRLPFLHRELRGQTGANVLTF.

This clonotype was observed once. Possible read error: a much larger clone is one base away. The CDR3 is CSARDLTDYEQYF. The CDR3 DNA is TGCAGTGCTAGAGATCTGACAGACTACGAGCAGTACTTC. This chain connects TRBV20-1 to TRBJ2-7, with D perhaps TRBD1 (5 bases). The ends were cut back, 0 bases at V and 3 bases at J, with 9 bases in the middle. Germline CDR1 and CDR2: DFQATT and SNEGSKA (reference sequence). The CDR3 is 13 amino acids.

In this sample, this clonotype turned up many times. The V call is TRBV11-2, the J call TRBJ2-2, with 10 bases fitting TRBD2. Germline CDR1 reads SGHAT; CDR2 reads FQNNGV. This CDR3 is built from 16 residues. V lost 1 base to trimming and J lost 6 bases; unmatched junction nucleotides: 5. The CDR3 bases are TGTGCCAGCAGCTTAGCCCCAGCGGGGGGGCCCGGGGAGCTGTTTTTT. Residues: CASSLAPAGGPGELFF.

This clonotype was seen ten or more times. The V gene is TRBV19, the J gene TRBJ2-2; D not resolved. The CDR3 loop spans 13 amino acids. Deletions cut 7 bases from V and 5 bases from J, with 11 bases between. The germline V gene has CDR1 LNHDA and CDR2 SQIVND (reference sequence). CDR3 DNA: TGTGCCAGTACCCTCCGTGGAACCGGGGAGCTGTTTTTT. Protein product: CASTLRGTGELFF. The full variable domain, in which reference TRBV19 and TRBJ2-2 provide the parts outside the CDR3, is DGGITQSPKYLFRKEGQNVTLSCEQNLNHDAMYWYRQDPGQGLRLIYYSQIVNDFQKGDIAEGYSVSREKKESFPLTVTSAQKNPTAFYLCASTLRGTGELFFGEGSRLTVL.

This clonotype has a handful of counts. This chain links TRBV7-2 with TRBJ2-5; 11 nucleotides agree with TRBD2. The CDR3 has 18 residues. The V segment lost 6 bases and the J segment 5 bases; nucleotides outside the gene matches: 17. The V gene's germline CDR1 is SGHTA and CDR2 FQGNSA. As DNA, the CDR3 is TGTGCCAGCAGGCCTCTCAGGCTAGCGGGAGGCCTGTTGGAGACCCAGTACTTC. Translating gives CASRPLRLAGGLLETQYF. Full variable domain (rest looked up from reference TRBV7-2 and TRBJ2-5): GAGVSQSPSNKVTEKGKDVELRCDPISGHTALYWYRQSLGQGLEFLIYFQGNSAPDKSGLPSDRFSAERTGGSVSTLTIQRTQQEDSAVYLCASRPLRLAGGLLETQYFGPGTRLLVL.

This clonotype was recorded many times. This chain connects TRBV7-8 to TRBJ1-5; 7 bases fit TRBD1. CDR1 and CDR2 (germline): SGHVS, FQNEAQ. The CDR3 consists of 15 residues. V shed 7 bases, J shed 6 bases, and the junction held 12 bases outside the gene matches. The CDR3 DNA reads as TGTGCCAGCACCTTCAACAGGGGCTGGAGTCAGCCCCAGCATTTT. Translation: CASTFNRGWSQPQHF.